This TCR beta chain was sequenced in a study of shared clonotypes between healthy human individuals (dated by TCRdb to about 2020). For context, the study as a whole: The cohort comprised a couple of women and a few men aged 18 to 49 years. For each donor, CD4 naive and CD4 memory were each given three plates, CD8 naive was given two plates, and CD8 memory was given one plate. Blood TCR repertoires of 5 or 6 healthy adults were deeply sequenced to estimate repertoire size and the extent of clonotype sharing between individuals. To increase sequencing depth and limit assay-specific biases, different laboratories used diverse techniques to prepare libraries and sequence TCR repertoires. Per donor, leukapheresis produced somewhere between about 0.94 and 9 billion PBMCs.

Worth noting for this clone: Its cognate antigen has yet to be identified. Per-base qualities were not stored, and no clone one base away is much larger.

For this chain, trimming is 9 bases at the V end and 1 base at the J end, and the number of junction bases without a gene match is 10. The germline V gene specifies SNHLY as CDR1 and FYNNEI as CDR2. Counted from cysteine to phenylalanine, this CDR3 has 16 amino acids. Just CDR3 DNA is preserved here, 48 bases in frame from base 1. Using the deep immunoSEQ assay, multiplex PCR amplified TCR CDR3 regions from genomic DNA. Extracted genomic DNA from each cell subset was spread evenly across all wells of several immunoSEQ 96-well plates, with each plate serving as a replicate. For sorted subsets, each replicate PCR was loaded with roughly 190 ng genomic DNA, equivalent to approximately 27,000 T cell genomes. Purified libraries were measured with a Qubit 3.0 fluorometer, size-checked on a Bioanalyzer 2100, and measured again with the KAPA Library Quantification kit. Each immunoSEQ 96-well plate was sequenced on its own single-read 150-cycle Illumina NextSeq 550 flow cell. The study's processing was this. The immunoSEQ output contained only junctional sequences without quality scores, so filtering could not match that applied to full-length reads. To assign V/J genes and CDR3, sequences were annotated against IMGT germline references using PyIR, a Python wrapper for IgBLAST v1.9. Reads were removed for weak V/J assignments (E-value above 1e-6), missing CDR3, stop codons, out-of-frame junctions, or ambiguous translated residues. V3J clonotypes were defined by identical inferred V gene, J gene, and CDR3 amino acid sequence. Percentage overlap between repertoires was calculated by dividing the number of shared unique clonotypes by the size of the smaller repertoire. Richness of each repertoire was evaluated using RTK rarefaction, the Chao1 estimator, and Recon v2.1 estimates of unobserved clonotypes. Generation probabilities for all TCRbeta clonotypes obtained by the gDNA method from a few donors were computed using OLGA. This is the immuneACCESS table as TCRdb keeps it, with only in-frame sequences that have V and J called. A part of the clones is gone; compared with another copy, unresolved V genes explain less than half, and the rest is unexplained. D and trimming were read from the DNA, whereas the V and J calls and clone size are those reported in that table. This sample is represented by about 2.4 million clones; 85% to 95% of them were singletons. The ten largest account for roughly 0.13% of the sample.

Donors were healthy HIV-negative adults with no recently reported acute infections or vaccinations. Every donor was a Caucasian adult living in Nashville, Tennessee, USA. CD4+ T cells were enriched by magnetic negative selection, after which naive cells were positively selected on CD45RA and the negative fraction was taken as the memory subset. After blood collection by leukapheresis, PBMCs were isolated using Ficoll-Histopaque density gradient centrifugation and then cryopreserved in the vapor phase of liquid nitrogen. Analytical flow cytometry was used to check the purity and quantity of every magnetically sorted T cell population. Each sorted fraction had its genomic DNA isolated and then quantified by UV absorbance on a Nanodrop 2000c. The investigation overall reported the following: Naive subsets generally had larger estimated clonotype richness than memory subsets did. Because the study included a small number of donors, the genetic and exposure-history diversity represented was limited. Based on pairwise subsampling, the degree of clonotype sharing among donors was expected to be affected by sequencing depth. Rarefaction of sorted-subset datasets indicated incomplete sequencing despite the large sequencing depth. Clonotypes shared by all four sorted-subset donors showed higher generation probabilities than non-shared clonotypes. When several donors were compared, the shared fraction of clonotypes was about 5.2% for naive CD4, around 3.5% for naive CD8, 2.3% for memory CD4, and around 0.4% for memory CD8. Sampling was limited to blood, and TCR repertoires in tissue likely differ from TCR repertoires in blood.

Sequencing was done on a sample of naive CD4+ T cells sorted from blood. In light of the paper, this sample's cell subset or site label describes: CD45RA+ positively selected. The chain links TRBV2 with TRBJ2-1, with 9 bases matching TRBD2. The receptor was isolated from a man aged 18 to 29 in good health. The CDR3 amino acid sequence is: CASAASGAPSYNEQFF. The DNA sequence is TGTGCCAGTGCGGCTAGCGGGGCCCCATCCTACAATGAGCAGTTCTTC.